These T cell receptor beta chains were read from a single sample in a study of blood T cell repertoires in COVID-19. Clones were read by immunoSEQ multiplex PCR, and TCRdb kept only the in-frame ones, dropping some. Of more than 130,000 clones detected, about 80% appear once; the ten largest clones hold 5.5% to 7%. The sequenced sample was peripheral blood. The receptors come from a human donor in a cohort sampled during active COVID-19. Each CDR3 is given with its conserved first and last residue. D genes are given only for firm matches. Rows may omit the clone size; those that give it use once, few, many or a size class.

D,J,V,size,CDR3,DNA
.,TRBJ1-3,TRBV2,.,CASSEIQRNTIYF,TGTGCCAGCAGTGAAATACAGAGAAACACCATATATTTT
.,TRBJ1-2,TRBV27,.,CASSPGGAWGYTF,TGTGCCAGCAGTCCTGGGGGGGCCTGGGGCTACACCTTC
.,TRBJ1-4,TRBV30,.,CAWRDRQSTPSNEKLFF,TGTGCCTGGCGTGACAGACAGTCTACACCCTCTAATGAAAAACTGTTTTTT
TRBD2,TRBJ2-5,TRBV5-1,.,CARSLGPAGGEETQYF,TGCGCCCGCAGCTTGGGGCCCGCGGGGGGGGAAGAGACCCAGTACTTC
TRBD2,TRBJ2-3,TRBV9,.,CASKAGGSDTQYF,TGTGCCAGCAAGGCGGGGGGAAGTGATACGCAGTATTTT
TRBD1,TRBJ1-6,TRBV7-3,.,CASSSGTGNSPLHF,TGTGCCAGCAGCTCCGGGACAGGGAATTCACCCCTCCACTTT
.,TRBJ1-2,TRBV6-5,few,CASSLETGMGYGYTF,TGTGCCAGCAGTCTAGAGACAGGCATGGGCTATGGCTACACCTTC
.,TRBJ2-7,TRBV7-9,once,CASSLGTVKREQYF,TGTGCCAGCAGCTTAGGGACTGTCAAACGCGAGCAGTACTTC
TRBD1,TRBJ1-5,TRBV6-2/TRBV6-3,few,CASSDRVSNQPQHF,TGTGCCAGCAGCGACAGGGTCAGCAATCAGCCCCAGCATTTT
.,TRBJ2-7,TRBV28,.,CASRGLANEQYF,TGTGCCAGCAGGGGACTGGCGAACGAGCAGTACTTC
TRBD1,TRBJ1-1,TRBV5-1,.,CASSWDRRNTEAFF,TGCGCCAGCAGCTGGGACAGACGGAACACTGAAGCTTTCTTT
.,TRBJ1-2,TRBV19,.,CASRTGLYYGYTF,TGTGCCAGTAGAACTGGACTATACTATGGCTACACCTTC
TRBD1,TRBJ1-2,TRBV28,.,CASSLYGQGMSGGYTF,TGTGCCAGCAGTTTATACGGACAGGGGATGTCGGGTGGCTACACCTTC
TRBD2,TRBJ2-3,TRBV4-3,.,CASSLESPGLITDTQYF,TGCGCCAGCAGCCTGGAATCACCGGGACTAATCACAGATACGCAGTATTTT
TRBD1,TRBJ2-3,TRBV5-6,.,CASTHLPSGQRTDTQYF,TGTGCCAGCACCCACCTACCCTCGGGACAGCGCACAGATACGCAGTATTTT
.,TRBJ1-1,TRBV3-1/TRBV3-2,.,CASSLDLAGEAFF,TGTGCCAGCAGCCTGGACTTAGCGGGGGAAGCTTTCTTT
TRBD2,TRBJ2-1,TRBV5-5,.,CASSSGPTGGSYNEQFF,TGTGCCAGCAGCTCCGGTCCCACGGGGGGCTCCTACAATGAGCAGTTCTTC
.,TRBJ1-6,TRBV5-6,.,CASSGGVQGLDSPLHF,TGTGCCAGCAGCGGGGGGGTCCAGGGTCTGGATTCACCCCTCCACTTT
.,TRBJ1-1,TRBV5-5,few,CASSVKANTEAFF,TGTGCCAGCAGCGTGAAAGCGAACACTGAAGCTTTCTTT
TRBD1,TRBJ1-6,TRBV30,.,CAWSIRDSANSPLHF,TGTGCCTGGAGTATCCGGGACAGTGCCAATTCACCCCTCCACTTT
TRBD2,TRBJ2-2,TRBV4-2,.,CASSRSAGGQNTGELFF,TGTGCCAGCAGCCGATCAGCGGGGGGACAAAACACCGGGGAGCTGTTTTTT
.,TRBJ2-7,TRBV4-3,.,CASSPGHPGDEQYF,TGCGCCAGCAGCCCGGGACACCCGGGCGACGAGCAGTACTTC
.,TRBJ1-2,TRBV12-3/TRBV12-4,.,CASSPTSGGYTF,TGTGCCAGCAGTCCAACTAGTGGAGGCTACACCTTC
TRBD2,TRBJ2-1,TRBV7-2,.,CASSTERGGRYEQFF,TGTGCCAGCAGCACGGAGCGGGGGGGCCGGTATGAGCAGTTCTTC
.,TRBJ2-3,TRBV6-5,once,CASRSPRGDTQYF,TGTGCCAGCAGGTCCCCTCGGGGAGATACGCAGTATTTT
.,TRBJ2-3,TRBV4-3,.,CASSLQGPAADTQYF,TGCGCCAGCAGCCTTCAGGGCCCTGCCGCAGATACGCAGTATTTT
TRBD1,TRBJ1-1,TRBV29-1,.,CSYRGYTEAFF,TGCAGCTACAGGGGTTACACTGAAGCTTTCTTT
TRBD1,TRBJ2-7,TRBV3-1/TRBV3-2,.,CASSPGTGFSEQYF,TGTGCCAGCAGCCCCGGGACAGGGTTTAGCGAGCAGTACTTC